This T cell receptor beta chain was recovered during a study of cytomegalovirus exposure and HLA in healthy donors. As regards this clone: Its specificity is unknown.

Findings and limits, study-wide: Productive status was seen about 87% or about 30% of the time for most TCR beta V segments in an earlier analysis. Researchers reported in a later analysis that common viral pathogens appeared linked to several top clusters.

PCR involved 60 Vbeta and 13 Jbeta primers. Authors' analysis steps: As a later analysis found, there were 60 million to 90 million unique TCR beta chains, of which roughly 11 million were shared. The table came from immunoSEQ multiplex PCR; TCRdb's copy has only in-frame clones and leaves some out. The DNA gave D and trimming, while V, J and clone size come from that table. The repertoire holds about 87,000 clones, with 74% as singletons. Losses at the gene ends were 4 bases for V and 5 bases for J; bases not matched to a gene: 15. Germline values: CDR1 SQVTM, CDR2 ANQGSEA. This CDR3 comprises 18 residues.

The gene calls are TRBV29-1 and TRBJ2-7; 15 bases match TRBD2. This receptor was identified in a young man in good health and CMV-seropositive. Sequencing used PBMCs. CDR3 sequence reads: CSVAGLAGGMVRGDEQYF. The CDR3 DNA reads TGCAGCGTTGCGGGACTAGCGGGAGGAATGGTTCGAGGCGACGAGCAGTACTTC.